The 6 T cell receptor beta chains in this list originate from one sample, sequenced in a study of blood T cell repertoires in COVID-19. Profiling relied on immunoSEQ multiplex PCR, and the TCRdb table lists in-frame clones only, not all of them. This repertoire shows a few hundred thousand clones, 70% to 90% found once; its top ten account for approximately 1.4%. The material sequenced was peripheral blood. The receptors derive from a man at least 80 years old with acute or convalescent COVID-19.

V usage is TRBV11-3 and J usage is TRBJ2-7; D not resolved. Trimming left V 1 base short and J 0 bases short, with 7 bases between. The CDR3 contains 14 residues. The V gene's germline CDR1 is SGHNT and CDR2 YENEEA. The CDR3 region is CASSLGGASYEQYF. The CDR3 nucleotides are TGTGCCAGCAGCTTAGGAGGAGCCTCCTACGAGCAGTACTTC.

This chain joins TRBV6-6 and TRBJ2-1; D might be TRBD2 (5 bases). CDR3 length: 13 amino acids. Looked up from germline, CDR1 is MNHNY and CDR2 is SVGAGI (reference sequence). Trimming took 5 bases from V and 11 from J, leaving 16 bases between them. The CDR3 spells CASSPDSPGKQFF. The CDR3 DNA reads TGTGCCAGCAGTCCCGACTCCCCCGGGAAGCAGTTCTTC.

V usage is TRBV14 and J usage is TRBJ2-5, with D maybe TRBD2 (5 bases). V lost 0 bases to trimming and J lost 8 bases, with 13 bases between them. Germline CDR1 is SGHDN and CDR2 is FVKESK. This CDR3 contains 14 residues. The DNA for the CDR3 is TGTGCCAGCAGCCAAGATGAGGGTATAGTTACCCAGTACTTC. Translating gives CASSQDEGIVTQYF.

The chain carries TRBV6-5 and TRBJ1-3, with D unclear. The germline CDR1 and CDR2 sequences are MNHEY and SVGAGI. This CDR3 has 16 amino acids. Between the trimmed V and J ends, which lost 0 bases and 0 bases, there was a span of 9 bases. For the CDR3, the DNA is TGTGCCAGCAGTTACTCGAGGGTGGCCTCTGGAAACACCATATATTTT. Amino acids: CASSYSRVASGNTIYF.

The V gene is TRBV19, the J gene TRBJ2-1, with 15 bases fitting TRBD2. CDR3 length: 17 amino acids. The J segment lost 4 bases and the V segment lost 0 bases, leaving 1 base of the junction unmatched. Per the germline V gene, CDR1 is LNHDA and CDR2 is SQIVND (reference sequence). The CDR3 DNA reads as TGTGCCAGTAGTATAGATGGACTAGCGGGAGGGTACAATGAGCAGTTCTTC. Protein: CASSIDGLAGGYNEQFF. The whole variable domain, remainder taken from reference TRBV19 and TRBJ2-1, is DGGITQSPKYLFRKEGQNVTLSCEQNLNHDAMYWYRQDPGQGLRLIYYSQIVNDFQKGDIAEGYSVSREKKESFPLTVTSAQKNPTAFYLCASSIDGLAGGYNEQFFGPGTRLTVL.

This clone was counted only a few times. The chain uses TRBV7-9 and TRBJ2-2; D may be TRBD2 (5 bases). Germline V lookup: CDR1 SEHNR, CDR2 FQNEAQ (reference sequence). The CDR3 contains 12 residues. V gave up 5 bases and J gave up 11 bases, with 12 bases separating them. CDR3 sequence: CASSTGSRELFF. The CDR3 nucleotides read TGTGCCAGCAGCACGGGATCGCGTGAGCTGTTTTTT.